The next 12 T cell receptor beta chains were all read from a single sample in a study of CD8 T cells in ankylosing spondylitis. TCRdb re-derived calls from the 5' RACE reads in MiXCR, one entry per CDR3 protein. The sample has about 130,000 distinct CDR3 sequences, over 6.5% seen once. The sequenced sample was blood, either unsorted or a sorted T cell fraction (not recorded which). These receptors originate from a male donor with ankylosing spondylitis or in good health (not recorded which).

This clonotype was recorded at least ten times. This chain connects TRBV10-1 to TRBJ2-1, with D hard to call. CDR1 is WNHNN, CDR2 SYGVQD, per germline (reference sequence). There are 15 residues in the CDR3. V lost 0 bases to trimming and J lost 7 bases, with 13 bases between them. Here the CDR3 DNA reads TGCGCCAGCAGTGAGTCGAAAAGGGTCGGGAATGAGCAGTTCTTC. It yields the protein CASSESKRVGNEQFF.

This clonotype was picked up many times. This CDR3 is CASSLMRSRHEQFF. The CDR3 DNA sequence: TGCGCCAGCAGCTTGATGCGGTCCCGACATGAGCAGTTCTTC. The rearrangement uses TRBV5-1 and TRBJ2-1; D remains unclear. The CDR3 runs to 14 residues. Trimming stripped 1 base from V and 8 bases from J, with 13 bases between. Germline V CDR1 and CDR2: SGHRS, YFSETQ.

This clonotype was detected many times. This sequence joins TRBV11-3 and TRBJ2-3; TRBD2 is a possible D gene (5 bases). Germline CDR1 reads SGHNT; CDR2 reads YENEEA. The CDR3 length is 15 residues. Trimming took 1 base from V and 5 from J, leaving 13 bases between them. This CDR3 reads CASSLGLAGLDTQYF. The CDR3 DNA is TGTGCCAGCAGCTTAGGGCTAGCCGGCCTAGATACGCAGTATTTT.

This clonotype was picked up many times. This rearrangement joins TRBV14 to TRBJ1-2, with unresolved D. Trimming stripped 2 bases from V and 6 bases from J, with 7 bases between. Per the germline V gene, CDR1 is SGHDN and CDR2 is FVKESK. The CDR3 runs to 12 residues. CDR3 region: CASSQWVHGYTF. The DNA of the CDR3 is TGTGCCAGCAGCCAATGGGTCCATGGCTACACCTTC.

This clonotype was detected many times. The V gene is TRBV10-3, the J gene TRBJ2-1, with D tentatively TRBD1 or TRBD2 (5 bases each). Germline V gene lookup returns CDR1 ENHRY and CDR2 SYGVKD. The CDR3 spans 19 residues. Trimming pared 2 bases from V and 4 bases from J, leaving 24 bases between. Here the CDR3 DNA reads TGTGCCATCAGTGAGCCCGATGGCCAAGGGGAGTTTGGTTACAATGAGCAGTTCTTC. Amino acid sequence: CAISEPDGQGEFGYNEQFF.

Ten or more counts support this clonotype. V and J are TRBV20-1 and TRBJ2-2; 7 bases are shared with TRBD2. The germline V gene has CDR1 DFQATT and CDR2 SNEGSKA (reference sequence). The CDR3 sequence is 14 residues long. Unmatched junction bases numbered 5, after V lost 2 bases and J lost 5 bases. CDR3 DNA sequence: TGCAGTGCTAGACCTAGCGGCATTACCGGGGAGCTGTTTTTT. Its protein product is CSARPSGITGELFF.

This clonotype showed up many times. The CDR3 loop reads CSARYRRNYNEQFF. The CDR3, as DNA: TGCAGTGCTAGATATCGCAGGAACTACAATGAGCAGTTCTTC. The chain employs TRBV20-1 and TRBJ2-1; D gene uncertain. This CDR3 region has 14 residues. Trimming pared 2 bases from V and 3 bases from J, leaving 11 bases between. CDR1 and CDR2 (germline): DFQATT, SNEGSKA (reference sequence).

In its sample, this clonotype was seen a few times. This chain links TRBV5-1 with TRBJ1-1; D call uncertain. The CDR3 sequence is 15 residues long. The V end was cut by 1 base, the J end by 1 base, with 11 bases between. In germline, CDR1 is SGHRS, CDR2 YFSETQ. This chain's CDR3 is CASSLLVGENTEAFF. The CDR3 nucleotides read TGCGCCAGCAGCTTGTTGGTGGGAGAGAACACTGAAGCTTTCTTT. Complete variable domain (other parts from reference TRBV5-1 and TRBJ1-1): KAGVTQTPRYLIKTRGQQVTLSCSPISGHRSVSWYQQTPGQGLQFLFEYFSETQRNKGNFPGRFSGRQFSNSRSEMNVSTLELGDSALYLCASSLLVGENTEAFFGQGTRLTVV.

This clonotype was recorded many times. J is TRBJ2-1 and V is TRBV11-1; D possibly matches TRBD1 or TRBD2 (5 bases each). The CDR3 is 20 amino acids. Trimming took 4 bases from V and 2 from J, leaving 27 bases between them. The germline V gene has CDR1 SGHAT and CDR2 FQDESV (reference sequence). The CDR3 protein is CASSYGRPGPREPTYNEQFF. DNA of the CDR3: TGTGCCAGCAGCTATGGGAGACCGGGACCTAGAGAGCCTACCTACAATGAGCAGTTCTTC.

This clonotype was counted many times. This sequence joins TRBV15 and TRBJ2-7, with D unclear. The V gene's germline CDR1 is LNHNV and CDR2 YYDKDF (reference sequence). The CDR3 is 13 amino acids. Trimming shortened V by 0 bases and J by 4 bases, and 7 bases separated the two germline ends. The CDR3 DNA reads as TGTGCCACCAGCAGAGAATTGGCGTACGAGCAGTACTTC. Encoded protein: CATSRELAYEQYF.

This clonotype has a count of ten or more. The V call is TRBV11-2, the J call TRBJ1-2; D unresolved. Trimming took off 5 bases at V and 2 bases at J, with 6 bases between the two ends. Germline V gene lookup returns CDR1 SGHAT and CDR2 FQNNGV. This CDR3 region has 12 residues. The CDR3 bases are TGTGCCAGCAGCGCACTCAACTATGGCTACACCTTC. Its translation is CASSALNYGYTF.

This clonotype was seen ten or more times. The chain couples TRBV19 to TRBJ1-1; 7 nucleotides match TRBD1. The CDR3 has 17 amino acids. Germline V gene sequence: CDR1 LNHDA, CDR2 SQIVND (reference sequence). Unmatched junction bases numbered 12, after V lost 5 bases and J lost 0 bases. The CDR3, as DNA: TGTGCCAGTAGTCCTCTGACAGGGACGCCTATGAACACTGAAGCTTTCTTT. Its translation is CASSPLTGTPMNTEAFF. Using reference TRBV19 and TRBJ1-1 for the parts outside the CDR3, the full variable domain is DGGITQSPKYLFRKEGQNVTLSCEQNLNHDAMYWYRQDPGQGLRLIYYSQIVNDFQKGDIAEGYSVSREKKESFPLTVTSAQKNPTAFYLCASSPLTGTPMNTEAFFGQGTRLTVV.